This T cell receptor beta chain emerged from a study of cytomegalovirus exposure and HLA in healthy donors. Findings and caveats of the study: Generally TCR sequences proved uncommon, though certain public TCRs appeared in numerous donors. Reports credit the classifier with highly specific, highly sensitive diagnosis of cytomegalovirus status. In vitro work confirmed that a few CMV-associated chains recognize CMV antigens.

Comment on this clone: Its antigen is unidentified.

Sequencing used immunoSEQ multiplex PCR; TCRdb keeps in-frame clones, though not all of them. In the table there are over 200,000 clones, roughly 87% of which are singletons. CDR3 length: 14 residues. CDR1 is SNHLY, CDR2 FYNNEI, per germline. Trimming cost V 4 bases and J 0 bases, with 8 bases left between them. The TCR sequence derives from a woman between 18 and 29 years old in good health and CMV-seropositive. The J gene is TRBJ2-3, the V gene TRBV2; D is uncertain. Sequenced input: PBMCs. The CDR3, as DNA: TGTGCCAGCAGTGGACTGTCTAGCACAGATACGCAGTATTTT. It encodes CASSGLSSTDTQYF. The full variable domain, rest sourced from reference TRBV2 and TRBJ2-3, is EPEVTQTPSHQVTQMGQEVILRCVPISNHLYFYWYRQILGQKVEFLVSFYNNEISEKSEIFDDQFSVERPDGSNFTLKIRSTKLEDSAMYFCASSGLSSTDTQYFGPGTRLTVL.